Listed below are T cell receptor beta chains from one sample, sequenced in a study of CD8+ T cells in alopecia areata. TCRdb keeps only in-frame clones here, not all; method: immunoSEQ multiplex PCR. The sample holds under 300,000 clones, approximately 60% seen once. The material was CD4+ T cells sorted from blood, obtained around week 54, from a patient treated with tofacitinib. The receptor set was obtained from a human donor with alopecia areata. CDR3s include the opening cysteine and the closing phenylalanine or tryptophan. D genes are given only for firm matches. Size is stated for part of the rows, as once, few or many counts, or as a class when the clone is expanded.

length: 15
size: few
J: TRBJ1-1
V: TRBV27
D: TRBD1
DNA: TGTGCCAGCAGTTCGGAAAGGGACAGGGGGTTTAAAGCTTTCTTT
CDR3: CASSSERDRGFKAFF

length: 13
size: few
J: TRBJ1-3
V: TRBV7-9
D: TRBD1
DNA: TGTGCCAGCAGCGCACAGGGGGCCCACACCATATATTTT
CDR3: CASSAQGAHTIYF

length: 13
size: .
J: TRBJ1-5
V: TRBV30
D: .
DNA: TGTGCCTGGAGCCCAGGGGTGAATCAGCCCCAGCATTTT
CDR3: CAWSPGVNQPQHF

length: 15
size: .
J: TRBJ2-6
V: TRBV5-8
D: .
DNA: TGTGCCAGCTACGACCGATACTCTGGGGCCAACGTCCTGACTTTC
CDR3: CASYDRYSGANVLTF

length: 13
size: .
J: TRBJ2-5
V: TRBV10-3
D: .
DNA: TGTGCCATCAGTCGAGACAGTCAAGAGACCCAGTACTTC
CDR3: CAISRDSQETQYF

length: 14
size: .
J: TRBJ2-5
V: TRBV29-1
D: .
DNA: TGCAGCGTTGTAAAGGGCGGAATCCAAGAGACCCAGTACTTC
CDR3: CSVVKGGIQETQYF

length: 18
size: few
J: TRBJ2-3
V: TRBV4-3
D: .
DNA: TGCGCCAGCAGCCAAGATCCGACAAGCGGAACTAGCACAGATACGCAGTATTTT
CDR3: CASSQDPTSGTSTDTQYF

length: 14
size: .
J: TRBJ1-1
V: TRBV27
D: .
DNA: TGTGCCAGCAGTTTATCGCACCGTAGGTTCGAAGCTTTCTTT
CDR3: CASSLSHRRFEAFF

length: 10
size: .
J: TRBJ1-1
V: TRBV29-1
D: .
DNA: TGCAGCGCCGGTGGGCCTGAAGCTTTCTTT
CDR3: CSAGGPEAFF

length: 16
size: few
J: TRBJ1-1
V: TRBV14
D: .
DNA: TGTGCCAGCAGCCAAGCCCTCACAGCCGGGCACACTGAAGCTTTCTTT
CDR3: CASSQALTAGHTEAFF

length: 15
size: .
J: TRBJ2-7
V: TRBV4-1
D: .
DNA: TGCGCCAGCAGCCAGGGCGAAGCGCTAGCAGGCGAGCAGTACTTC
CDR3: CASSQGEALAGEQYF

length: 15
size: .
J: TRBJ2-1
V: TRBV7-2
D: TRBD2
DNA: TGTGCCAGCAGCCGCGGGGGGACCTCCTACAATGAGCAGTTCTTC
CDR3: CASSRGGTSYNEQFF

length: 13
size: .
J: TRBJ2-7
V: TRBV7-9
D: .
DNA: TGTGCCAGCAGCTTAGGACAGCACTACGAGCAGTACTTC
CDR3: CASSLGQHYEQYF

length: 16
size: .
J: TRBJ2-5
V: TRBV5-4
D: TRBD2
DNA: TGTGCCAGCAGCTTGGGGGGGACTAGCCGAAAGGAGACCCAGTACTTC
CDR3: CASSLGGTSRKETQYF

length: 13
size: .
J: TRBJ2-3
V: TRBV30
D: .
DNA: TGTGCCTGGAGTATATTGCGCACAGATACGCAGTATTTT
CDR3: CAWSILRTDTQYF

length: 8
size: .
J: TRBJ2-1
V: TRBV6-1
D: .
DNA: TGTGCCAGCAGTGAGGCGTTCTTC
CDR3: CASSEAFF

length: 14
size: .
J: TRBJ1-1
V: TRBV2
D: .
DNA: TGTGCCAGCAGTGAGGGGGGGCGCGAGGCTGAAGCTTTCTTT
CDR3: CASSEGGREAEAFF

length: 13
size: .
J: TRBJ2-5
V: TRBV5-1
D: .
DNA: TGCGCCAGCAGCTTGGGCGGCCAAGAGACCCAGTACTTC
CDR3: CASSLGGQETQYF

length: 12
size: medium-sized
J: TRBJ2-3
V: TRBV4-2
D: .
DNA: TGTGCCAGCAGCCAAACAGGGGATACGCAGTATTTT
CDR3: CASSQTGDTQYF

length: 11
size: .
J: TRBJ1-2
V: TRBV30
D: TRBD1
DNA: TGTGCCTGGACAGGGGGCTATGGCTACACCTTC
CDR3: CAWTGGYGYTF

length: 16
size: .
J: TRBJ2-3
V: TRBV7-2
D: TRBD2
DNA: TGTGCCAGCAGCTCTAGCCCGACTAGCCGCGCAGATACGCAGTATTTT
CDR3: CASSSSPTSRADTQYF

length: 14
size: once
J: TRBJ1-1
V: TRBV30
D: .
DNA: TGTGCCTGCCGGACCTCCTTTCTGAACACTGAAGCTTTCTTT
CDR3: CACRTSFLNTEAFF

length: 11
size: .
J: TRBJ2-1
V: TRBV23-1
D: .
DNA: TGCGCCAGCTCACCGCCGGGGAAGCAGTTCTTC
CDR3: CASSPPGKQFF

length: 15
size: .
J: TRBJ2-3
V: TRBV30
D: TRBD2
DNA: TGTGCCTGGAGTGTGGTAGCGGGGATCACAGATACGCAGTATTTT
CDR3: CAWSVVAGITDTQYF

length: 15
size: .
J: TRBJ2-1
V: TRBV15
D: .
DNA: TGTGCCACCAGCAGAGATCTGGGACATCGGGATGAGCAGTTCTTC
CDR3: CATSRDLGHRDEQFF

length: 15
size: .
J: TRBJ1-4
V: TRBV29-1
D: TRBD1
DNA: TGCAGCGTTGGGACAGGGTTTTTATCTAATGAAAAACTGTTTTTT
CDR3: CSVGTGFLSNEKLFF

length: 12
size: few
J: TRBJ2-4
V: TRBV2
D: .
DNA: TGTGCCAGTTCCTTAGCCAAAAACATTCAGTACTTC
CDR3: CASSLAKNIQYF

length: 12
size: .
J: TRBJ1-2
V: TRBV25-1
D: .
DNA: TGTGCCAGCAGTGAATCCCGGTTTGGCTACACCTTC
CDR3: CASSESRFGYTF

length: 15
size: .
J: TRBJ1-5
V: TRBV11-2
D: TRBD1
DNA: TGTGCCAGCAGCGCCGGGACAGGGGTCAATCAGCCCCAGCATTTT
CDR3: CASSAGTGVNQPQHF